A single sample is the source of the 27 T cell receptor beta chains below, sequenced in a study of graft-versus-host responses after intestinal transplantation. The repertoire was sequenced with immunoSEQ multiplex PCR; TCRdb's copy has only in-frame clones and lacks some. Found here are 40,000 or so clones, about 90% of them singletons; the top ten hold 7% to 7.5%. The input for sequencing was PBMCs, taken just under 270 days after transplant. The receptors come from a human patient who received an intestinal transplant, so some T cells may come from the graft donor.

The CDR3 region has the DNA TGTGCCAGCAGTACAGGCACAGATACGCAGTATTTT. Amino acids: CASSTGTDTQYF. The chain links TRBV2 to TRBJ2-3, with D uncertain. Germline CDR1 SNHLY, CDR2 FYNNEI. The CDR3 loop spans 12 amino acids. Deletions cut 5 bases from V and 1 base from J, with 4 bases between.

The V call is TRBV6-4, the J call TRBJ1-4; 7 bases are shared with TRBD1. The germline gives CDR1 MRHNA, CDR2 SNTAGT. Trimming cost V 5 bases and J 3 bases; bases outside gene matches: 0. The CDR3 has 13 amino acids. CDR3 nucleotides: TGTGCCAGCAGTACAGGGGCTAATGAAAAACTGTTTTTT. Translation gives CASSTGANEKLFF.

The chain has TRBV27 and TRBJ2-1; 13 bases map to TRBD2. Per the germline V gene, CDR1 is MNHEY and CDR2 is SMNVEV (reference sequence). CDR3 size: 16 residues. With 3 bases clipped from V and 4 bases from J, the junction kept 3 bases outside the gene matches. In DNA form, the CDR3 reads TGTGCCAGCAGTTTGGGGGGACTAGCGGGGTACAATGAGCAGTTCTTC. Its translation is CASSLGGLAGYNEQFF.

This clone was seen a handful of times. The rearrangement uses TRBV5-1 and TRBJ1-1; D ambiguous. Trimming left V 1 base short and J 0 bases short, with 7 bases between. This CDR3 has 14 amino acids. Germline V lookup: CDR1 SGHRS, CDR2 YFSETQ. In DNA, the CDR3 is TGCGCCAGCAGCTTGAAGGGCATGAACACTGAAGCTTTCTTT. It encodes CASSLKGMNTEAFF.

In this sample, this clone turned up once. The chain joins TRBV6-5 to TRBJ2-7, with a tentative D call TRBD2 (5 bases). The CDR3 totals 11 residues. Germline CDR1 and CDR2: MNHEY and SVGAGI. V dropped 5 bases and J dropped 7 bases, with 9 bases sitting between them. Written as DNA, the CDR3 is TGTGCCAGCAGTGGACTCCTGGAGCAGTACTTC. Residues: CASSGLLEQYF.

This clone occurred a few times. The V and J genes are TRBV7-6 and TRBJ2-5; 14 nucleotides agree with TRBD2. CDR1 SGHVS and CDR2 FNYEAQ come from the germline V gene. The V and J ends lost 1 base and 2 bases, in that order; junction bases with no gene match: 6. This CDR3 comprises 18 residues. Here the CDR3 reads CASSLGGLAGALQETQYF. The CDR3 DNA reads as TGTGCCAGCAGCTTAGGGGGACTAGCGGGGGCGCTACAAGAGACCCAGTACTTC.

CDR3 amino acids: CASSQEYSNGGMEQFF. DNA for the CDR3: TGTGCCAGCAGCCAAGAATACAGTAACGGGGGTATGGAGCAGTTCTTC. V is TRBV4-2 and J is TRBJ2-1; D is perhaps TRBD2 (6 bases). Trimming pared 0 bases from V and 10 bases from J, leaving 19 bases between. The CDR3 contains 16 residues. Germline V lookup: CDR1 LGHNA, CDR2 YNFKEQ.

The chain employs TRBV11-3 and TRBJ2-2; D is uncertain. Per the germline V gene, CDR1 is SGHNT and CDR2 is YENEEA. The V end was cut by 6 bases, the J end by 8 bases, with 16 bases between. CDR3 size: 14 residues. The CDR3 bases are TGTGCCAGCAGTTTCCGGTCCCCCGGGGGGGAGCTGTTTTTT. Protein sequence: CASSFRSPGGELFF.

The V call is TRBV7-9, the J call TRBJ1-1; 9 bases map to TRBD1. V was clipped by 8 bases and J by 0 bases; unmatched bases: 13. Per the germline V gene, CDR1 is SEHNR and CDR2 is FQNEAQ (reference sequence). The CDR3 extends over 17 amino acids. The CDR3 spells CASPIPPGQGLNTEAFF. CDR3 DNA sequence: TGTGCCAGCCCGATCCCCCCGGGACAGGGATTGAACACTGAAGCTTTCTTT.

This clone was counted a few times. This chain joins TRBV10-2 and TRBJ1-1; no firm D call. Germline V gene sequence: CDR1 WSHSY, CDR2 SAAADI. V lost 2 bases and J 7 bases, leaving 5 bases between the germline ends. This CDR3 region has 11 residues. Here the CDR3 reads CASSEGVEAFF. The CDR3 nucleotides are TGCGCCAGCAGTGAGGGAGTTGAAGCTTTCTTT.

The chain has TRBV18 and TRBJ1-2; D uncertain. This CDR3 is built from 13 residues. Germline lookup yields CDR1 KGHSH and CDR2 LQKENI. V was cut by 1 base and J by 6 bases, with 9 bases left in between. CDR3 protein: CASSPRREDGYTF. In DNA form, the CDR3 reads TGTGCCAGCTCACCACGAAGGGAGGATGGCTACACCTTC.

The V gene is TRBV5-1, the J gene TRBJ1-2; 7 bases map to TRBD1. From germline, CDR1 is SGHRS and CDR2 YFSETQ. The CDR3 is 14 amino acids. After removal of 4 bases from V and 4 bases from J, the junction contained 7 bases not matched to a gene. The CDR3 spells CASSPGGGLYGYTF. DNA for the CDR3: TGCGCCAGCAGCCCAGGGGGGGGTCTCTATGGCTACACCTTC.

The chain couples TRBV5-1 to TRBJ1-2; 7 nucleotides match TRBD1. Unmatched junction bases numbered 5, after V lost 4 bases and J lost 5 bases. CDR3 length: 13 residues. Germline V gives CDR1 SGHRS, CDR2 YFSETQ. The CDR3 region is CASSPGQRYGYTF. CDR3 DNA sequence: TGCGCCAGCAGCCCGGGACAGAGGTATGGCTACACCTTC.

The chain joins TRBV6-6 to TRBJ2-1, with D perhaps assigned TRBD1 or TRBD2 (5 bases each). Germline assignment: CDR1 MNHNY and CDR2 SVGAGI (reference sequence). Trimming removed 6 bases at V and 0 bases at J, with 12 bases between. CDR3 size: 15 residues. CDR3 sequence reads: CASSSGTPSYNEQFF. The CDR3 bases are TGTGCCAGCAGCTCCGGGACGCCCTCCTACAATGAGCAGTTCTTC.

This sequence joins TRBV19 and TRBJ1-6, with no clear D. The germline gives CDR1 LNHDA, CDR2 SQIVND (reference sequence). Trimming cost V 8 bases and J 0 bases, with 8 bases left between them. The CDR3 consists of 14 residues. The CDR3: CASAGSSYNSPLHF. CDR3 bases: TGTGCCAGTGCAGGAAGCTCCTATAATTCACCCCTCCACTTT.

The J gene is TRBJ2-7, the V gene TRBV29-1; the D is unclear. V shed 4 bases and J shed 2 bases, with 15 bases lying between them. This CDR3 comprises 14 residues. Germline V gene sequence: CDR1 SQVTM, CDR2 ANQGSEA. For the CDR3, the DNA is TGCAGCGTTGTGGGAACCGGCCTAACCTACGAGCAGTACTTC. Its translation is CSVVGTGLTYEQYF.

V usage is TRBV11-1 and J usage is TRBJ1-1; TRBD1 aligns across 8 bases. Germline V CDR1 and CDR2: SGHAT, FQDESV (reference sequence). The junction had 3 bases not matched to a gene; V was cut back by 1 base and J by 11 bases. CDR3 length: 12 amino acids. CDR3 DNA: TGTGCCAGCAGCTTAGGACAGGGGAACGCTTTCTTT. Its protein is CASSLGQGNAFF.

This clone occurred once. The genes are TRBV5-6 and TRBJ2-1; D uncertain. Germline CDR1 reads SGHDT; CDR2 reads YYEEEE. This CDR3 contains 14 residues. V lost 2 bases to trimming and J lost 7 bases, with 13 bases between them. The CDR3 DNA reads TGTGCCAGCAGCTTTGGGCGTGTATTGAATGAGCAGTTCTTC. Translated, it gives CASSFGRVLNEQFF.

This chain connects TRBV2 to TRBJ1-3; D unclear. CDR3 length: 13 residues. Trimming shortened V by 7 bases and J by 0 bases, and 7 bases separated the two germline ends. Germline V CDR1 and CDR2: SNHLY, FYNNEI. CDR3 DNA: TGTGCCAGCAACGTCGACTCTGGAAACACCATATATTTT. It is translated as CASNVDSGNTIYF.

This clone has a handful of counts. The chain is built from TRBV4-1 and TRBJ1-3, with D possibly being TRBD1 (5 bases). The V and J ends lost 3 bases and 4 bases respectively, with 22 bases between them. The CDR3 consists of 18 residues. Germline CDR1 reads MGHRA; CDR2 reads YSYEKL. In DNA, the CDR3 is TGCGCCAGCAGCCACCCCTCCAGCGGGGGGACTTCGGGAAACACCATATATTTT. It yields the protein CASSHPSSGGTSGNTIYF.

The chain carries TRBV4-1 and TRBJ1-6, with TRBD1 identical over 8 bases. The CDR3 has 16 amino acids. V was clipped by 0 bases and J by 7 bases; unmatched bases: 5. Germline V gene lookup returns CDR1 MGHRA and CDR2 YSYEKL. Here the CDR3 DNA reads TGCGCCAGCAGCCAAGAACGGACAGGGCAAAATTCACCCCTCCACTTT. Its protein is CASSQERTGQNSPLHF.

The rearrangement links TRBV19 to TRBJ2-1; 8 bases are shared with TRBD1. The CDR3 runs 14 residues. Germline CDR1 LNHDA, CDR2 SQIVND (reference sequence). The ends lost 2 bases at V and 9 bases at J; junction bases unmatched: 6. This CDR3 is CASSILIQGGEQFF. In DNA form, the CDR3 reads TGTGCCAGTAGTATACTCATACAGGGGGGTGAGCAGTTCTTC.

The rearrangement joins TRBV5-1 to TRBJ1-4; D is undetermined. This CDR3 comprises 15 residues. Per germline, CDR1 SGHRS and CDR2 YFSETQ. Trimming cost V 4 bases and J 3 bases, with 13 bases left between them. In DNA, the CDR3 is TGCGCCAGCAGCCTTCCGGACGGATCTAATGAAAAACTGTTTTTT. Encoded protein: CASSLPDGSNEKLFF.

The chain has TRBV5-1 and TRBJ1-3; TRBD1 aligns across 12 bases. Germline lookup yields CDR1 SGHRS and CDR2 YFSETQ. The CDR3 contains 20 residues. After removal of 4 bases from V and 0 bases from J, the junction contained 14 bases not matched to a gene. The DNA of the CDR3 is TGCGCCAGCAGCCTGTCCCCCGGGACAGGGGGCATAGGCTCTGGAAACACCATATATTTT. Encoded protein: CASSLSPGTGGIGSGNTIYF.

This chain uses TRBV14 with TRBJ1-1; D possibly corresponds to TRBD1 (5 bases). Germline values: CDR1 SGHDN, CDR2 FVKESK. V was trimmed by 4 bases and J by 0 bases, leaving 12 bases between them. This CDR3 region has 15 residues. The CDR3 region has the DNA TGTGCCAGCAGCCTCCTCGGGACGGTGAACACTGAAGCTTTCTTT. It is translated as CASSLLGTVNTEAFF.

This clone was seen once. This chain links TRBV5-4 with TRBJ1-1, with no clear D. V was clipped by 5 bases and J by 1 base, with 12 bases between them. CDR3 size: 14 residues. Germline CDR1 and CDR2: SGHNT and YYREEE (reference sequence). The CDR3 region is CASRDRGENTEAFF. Written as DNA, the CDR3 is TGTGCCAGCAGGGACCGGGGTGAGAACACTGAAGCTTTCTTT.

The chain couples TRBV25-1 to TRBJ2-3; D uncertain. The V gene's germline CDR1 is MGHDK and CDR2 SYGVNS. The ends were cut back, 3 bases at V and 4 bases at J, with 8 bases in the middle. CDR3 length: 13 residues. In DNA, the CDR3 is TGTGCCAGCAGTGATCTCAGGTCAGATACGCAGTATTTT. Its translation is CASSDLRSDTQYF.